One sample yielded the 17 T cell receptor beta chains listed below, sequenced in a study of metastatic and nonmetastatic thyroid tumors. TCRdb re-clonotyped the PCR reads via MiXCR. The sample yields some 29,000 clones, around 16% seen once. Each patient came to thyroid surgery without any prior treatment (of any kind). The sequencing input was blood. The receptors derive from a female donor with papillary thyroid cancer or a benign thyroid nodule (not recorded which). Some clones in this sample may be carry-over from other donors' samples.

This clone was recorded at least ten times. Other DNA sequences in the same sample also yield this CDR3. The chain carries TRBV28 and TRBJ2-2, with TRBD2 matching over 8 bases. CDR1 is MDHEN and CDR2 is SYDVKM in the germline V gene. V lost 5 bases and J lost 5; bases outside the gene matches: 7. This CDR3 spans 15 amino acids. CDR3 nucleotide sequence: TGTGCCAGCAGTCGAAGCGGGGGAGGTACCGGGGAGCTGTTTTTT. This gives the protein CASSRSGGGTGELFF.

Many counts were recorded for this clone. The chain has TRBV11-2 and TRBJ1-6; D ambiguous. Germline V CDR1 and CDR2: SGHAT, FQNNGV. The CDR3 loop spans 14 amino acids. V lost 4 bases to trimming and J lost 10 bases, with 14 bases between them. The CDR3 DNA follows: TGTGCCAGCAGCTGGCGGTCGGGAGACTCACCCCTCCACTTT. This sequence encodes CASSWRSGDSPLHF.

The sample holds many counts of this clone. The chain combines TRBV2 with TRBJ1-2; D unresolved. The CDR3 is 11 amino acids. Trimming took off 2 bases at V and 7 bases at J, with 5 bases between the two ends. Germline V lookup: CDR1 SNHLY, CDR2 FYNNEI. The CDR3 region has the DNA TGTGCCAGCAGTGAAATAGCTGGCTACACCTTC. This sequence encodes CASSEIAGYTF.

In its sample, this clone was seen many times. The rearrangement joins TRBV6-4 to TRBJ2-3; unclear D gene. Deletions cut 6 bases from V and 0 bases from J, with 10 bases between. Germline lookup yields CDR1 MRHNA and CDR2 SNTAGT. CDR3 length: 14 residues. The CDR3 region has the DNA TGTGCCAGCAGCAGAGTAGGGAGCACAGATACGCAGTATTTT. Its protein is CASSRVGSTDTQYF.

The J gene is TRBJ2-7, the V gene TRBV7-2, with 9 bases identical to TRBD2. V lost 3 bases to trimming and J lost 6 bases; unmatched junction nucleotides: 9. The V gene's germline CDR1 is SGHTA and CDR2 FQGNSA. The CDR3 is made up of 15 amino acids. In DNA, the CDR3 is TGTGCCAGCAGCTTTGGGACGGCGGGAGGGGTCGAGCAGTACTTC. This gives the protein CASSFGTAGGVEQYF.

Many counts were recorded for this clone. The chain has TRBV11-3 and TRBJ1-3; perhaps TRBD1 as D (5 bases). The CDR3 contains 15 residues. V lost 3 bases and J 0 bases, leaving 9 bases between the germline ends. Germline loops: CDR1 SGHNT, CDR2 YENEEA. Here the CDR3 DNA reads TGTGCCAGCAGCTTTTCGGGACTCTCTGGAAACACCATATATTTT. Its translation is CASSFSGLSGNTIYF.

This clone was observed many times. CDR3 nucleotides: TGTGCCAGCAGTGAATGGGCAACAACTAATGAAAAACTGTTTTTT. It specifies CASSEWATTNEKLFF. The chain employs TRBV2 and TRBJ1-4; D not resolved. Germline CDR1 and CDR2: SNHLY and FYNNEI. Between the trimmed V and J ends, which lost 2 bases and 0 bases, there was a span of 7 bases. This CDR3 contains 15 residues.

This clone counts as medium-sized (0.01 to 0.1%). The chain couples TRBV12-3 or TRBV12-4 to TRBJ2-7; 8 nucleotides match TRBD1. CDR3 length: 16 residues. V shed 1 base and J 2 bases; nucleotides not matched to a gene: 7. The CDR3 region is CASSLVDRGAPYEQYF. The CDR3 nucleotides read TGTGCCAGCAGTTTAGTAGACAGGGGCGCACCCTACGAGCAGTACTTC.

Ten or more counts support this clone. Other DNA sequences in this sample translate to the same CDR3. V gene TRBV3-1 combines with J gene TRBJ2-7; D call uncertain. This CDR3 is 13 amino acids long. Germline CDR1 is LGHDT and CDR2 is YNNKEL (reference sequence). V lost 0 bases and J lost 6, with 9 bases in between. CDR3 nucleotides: TGTGCCAGCAGCCAAGATGGAGCGTTCGAGCAGTACTTC. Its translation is CASSQDGAFEQYF.

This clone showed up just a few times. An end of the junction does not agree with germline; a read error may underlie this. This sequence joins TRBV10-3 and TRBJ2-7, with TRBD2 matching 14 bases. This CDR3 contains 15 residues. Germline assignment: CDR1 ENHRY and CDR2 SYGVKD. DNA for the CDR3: TGTGCCGCTACGGGGACTAGCGGGAGCTCCTACGAGAAGTACTTC. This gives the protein CAATGTSGSSYEKYF.

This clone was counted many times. The CDR3 reads CAINSPGETQYF. The DNA of the CDR3 is TGTGCCATCAACTCCCCGGGAGAGACCCAGTACTTC. The chain couples TRBV3-1 to TRBJ2-5; no clear D gene. Germline values: CDR1 LGHDT, CDR2 YNNKEL (reference sequence). The V gene lost 10 bases and the J gene lost 4 bases, with 13 bases spanning the gap. The CDR3 consists of 12 residues.

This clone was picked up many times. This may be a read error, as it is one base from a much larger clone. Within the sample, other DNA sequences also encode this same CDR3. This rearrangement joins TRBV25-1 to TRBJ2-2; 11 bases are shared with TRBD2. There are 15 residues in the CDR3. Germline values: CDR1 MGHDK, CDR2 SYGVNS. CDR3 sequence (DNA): TGCGCCAGCAGTGATAGCGGGAGGGCCAGCGGGGAGCTGTTTTTT. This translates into CASSDSGRASGELFF. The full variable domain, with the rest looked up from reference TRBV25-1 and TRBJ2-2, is EADIYQTPRYLVIGTGKKITLECSQTMGHDKMYWYQQDPGMELHLIHYSYGVNSTEKGDLSSESTVSRIRTEHFPLTLESARPSHTSQYLCASSDSGRASGELFFGEGSRLTVL.

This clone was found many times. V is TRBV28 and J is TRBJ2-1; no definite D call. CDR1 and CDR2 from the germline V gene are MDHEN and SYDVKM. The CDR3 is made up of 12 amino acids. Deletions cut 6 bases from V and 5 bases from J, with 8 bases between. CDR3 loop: CASRDANNEQFF. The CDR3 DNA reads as TGTGCCAGCAGAGACGCAAACAATGAGCAGTTCTTC.

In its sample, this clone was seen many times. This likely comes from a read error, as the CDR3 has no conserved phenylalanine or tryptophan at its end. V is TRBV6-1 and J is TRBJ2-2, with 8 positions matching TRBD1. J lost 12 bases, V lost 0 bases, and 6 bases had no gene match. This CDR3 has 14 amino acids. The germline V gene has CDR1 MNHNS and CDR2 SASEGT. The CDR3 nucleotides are TGTGCCAGCAGTGAAGCGCTTCAGGGGGCTAAGCTGTTTCTT. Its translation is CASSEALQGAKLFL.

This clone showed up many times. CDR3 amino acids: CASSSGTHYEQYF. The CDR3 DNA follows: TGCGCCAGCAGCTCCGGGACTCACTACGAGCAGTACTTC. The rearrangement links TRBV5-1 to TRBJ2-7; D possibly corresponds to TRBD2 (6 bases). The length of the CDR3 is 13 residues. Per the germline V gene, CDR1 is SGHRS and CDR2 is YFSETQ. The germline V and J ends were trimmed by 3 bases and 3 bases, with 10 bases remaining between them.

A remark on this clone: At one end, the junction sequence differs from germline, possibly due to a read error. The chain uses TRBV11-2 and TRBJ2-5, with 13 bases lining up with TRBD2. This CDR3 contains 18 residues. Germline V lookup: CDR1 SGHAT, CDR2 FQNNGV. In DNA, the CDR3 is TGTGCCAGCAGCATAGGACTAGCGGGAGTAAAGGGCCAAGAGACCCAGTACTTT. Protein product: CASSIGLAGVKGQETQYF.

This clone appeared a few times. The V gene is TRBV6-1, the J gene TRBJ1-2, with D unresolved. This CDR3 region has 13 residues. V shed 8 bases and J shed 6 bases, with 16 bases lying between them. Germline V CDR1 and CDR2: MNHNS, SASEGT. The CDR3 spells CASAPRSRDGYTF. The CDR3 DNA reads TGTGCCAGCGCCCCCCGGAGTAGGGATGGCTACACCTTC.